The 8 T cell receptor beta chains presented below share a single source sample, sequenced in a study of Tregs in tolerant kidney transplant recipients. These receptors are not linked to any known antigen. Data came from immunoSEQ multiplex PCR; TCRdb stores just in-frame clones and leaves some out. This listing includes 2,000 to 3,000 clones. CFSE-labeled recipient PBMCs were cultured five to seven days with irradiated graft donor PBMCs, then FACS-sorted. The sample consisted of CD8+ T cells from blood cultured with allogeneic cells, taken before the transplant. The origin of the receptors is a human patient who received a combined kidney and bone marrow transplant.

By frequency, this clone is medium-sized (0.01 to 0.1%). The CDR3 extends 3 residues past the end of the read, so its final part is completed from the germline J gene. V usage is TRBV18 and J usage is TRBJ2-1; TRBD2 aligns across 9 bases. The CDR3 runs 14 residues. Germline trimming cut 3 bases from V and 5 bases from J; bases unmatched to any gene: 2. Germline V gene lookup returns CDR1 KGHSH and CDR2 LQKENI. CDR3 DNA (partial): TGTGCCAGCTCACCCGTAGCGGGAGACAATGAG. Residues: CASSPVAGDNE. The full CDR3 reads CASSPVAGDNEQFF.

By frequency, this clone registers medium-sized. The read ends 3 residues before the CDR3 terminus; that terminus is restored from the germline J gene. The gene calls are TRBV7-6 and TRBJ2-1; possibly TRBD2 for D (5 bases). CDR1 is SGHVS and CDR2 is FNYEAQ in the germline V gene. V lost 3 bases to trimming and J lost 6 bases, with 18 bases between them. This CDR3 region has 16 residues. CDR3 DNA, as far as it was read: TGTGCCAGCAGCTTTGGCAGCGGAGCCTTTATCAATGAG. Protein: CASSFGSGAFINE. The entire CDR3 protein reads CASSFGSGAFINEQFF.

Turning to this clone: The CDR3 is cut off 3 residues early in the read; its end comes from the germline J gene. The V call is TRBV5-1, the J call TRBJ2-7; 8 bases align to TRBD2. The V segment lost 5 bases and the J segment 3 bases; nucleotides outside the gene matches: 13. The CDR3 consists of 16 residues. Germline CDR1 SGHRS, CDR2 YFSETQ. The CDR3 here is CASSSGQGLALYEQYF. The part of the CDR3 DNA that was read is TGCGCCAGCAGTTCAGGCCAAGGACTAGCCCTCTACGAG.

A note on this clone: The read gets to within 3 residues of the CDR3 end, and the germline J gene fills in the rest. The gene calls are TRBV7-9 and TRBJ2-1; no firm D call. This CDR3 comprises 13 residues. The V end was cut by 5 bases, the J end by 7 bases, with 12 bases between. Germline CDR1 is SEHNR and CDR2 is FQNEAQ (reference sequence). The CDR3 sequence: CASSPIPRNEQFF. Incomplete CDR3 DNA: TGTGCCAGCAGCCCTATTCCCCGGAATGAG.

Notes on this clone: The sequence runs out 3 residues before the end of the CDR3; the remainder is reconstructed from the germline J gene. V gene TRBV7-9 combines with J gene TRBJ2-1; D possibly matches TRBD1 or TRBD2 (5 bases each). CDR3 length: 15 residues. The germline V gene encodes CDR1 SEHNR and CDR2 FQNEAQ (reference sequence). The V and J ends lost 2 bases and 8 bases respectively, with 16 bases between them. Incomplete CDR3 DNA: TGTGCCAGCAGCTTATATGGCAGGGAGTCGGATGAG. Protein product: CASSLYGRESDE. The whole CDR3 sequence is CASSLYGRESDEQFF.

The CDR3 loop reads CATSRGASAIYNEQFF. The sequenced CDR3 bases are TGTGCCACCAGCAGAGGGGCTAGCGCGATCTACAATGAG. The chain carries TRBV15 and TRBJ2-1, with D possibly matching TRBD2 (6 bases). The read halts 3 residues ahead of the CDR3 end, with the missing end drawn from the germline J gene. The CDR3 totals 16 residues. Trimming took 1 base from V and 3 from J, leaving 13 bases between them. The V gene's germline CDR1 is LNHNV and CDR2 YYDKDF (reference sequence).

In the case of this clone: The CDR3 is cut off 3 residues early in the read; its end comes from the germline J gene. The chain carries TRBV28 and TRBJ1-1; D unclear. Trimming removed 9 bases at V and 1 base at J, with 6 bases between. The CDR3 is 11 residues long. Germline V gene data show CDR1 as MDHEN and CDR2 as SYDVKM. The DNA read from the CDR3 is TGTGCCAGTCACAGGAACACTGAA. This translates into CASHRNTE. In full, the CDR3 is CASHRNTEAFF. The whole variable domain, filled in from reference TRBV28 and TRBJ1-1, reads DVKVTQSSRYLVKRTGEKVFLECVQDMDHENMFWYRQDPGLGLRLIYFSYDVKMKEKGDIPEGYSVSREKKERFSLILESASTNQTSMYLCASHRNTEAFFGQGTRLTVV.

This clone is identified as medium-sized (0.01 to 0.1%) from frequency. The read terminates 3 residues ahead of where the CDR3 ends, so the germline J gene completes it. V usage is TRBV20-1 and J usage is TRBJ2-5, with TRBD1 matching over 7 bases. The V and J ends lost 0 bases and 5 bases, in that order; junction bases with no gene match: 15. Germline lookup yields CDR1 DFQATT and CDR2 SNEGSKA (reference sequence). The CDR3 spans 17 residues. The CDR3 region is CSARDRDRVDGWETQYF. The sequenced CDR3 bases are TGCAGTGCTAGAGATCGAGACAGGGTGGATGGTTGGGAGACC.